These 16 T cell receptor beta chains came from one sample sequenced in a study of chemoradiotherapy in HPV16-positive cancers (dated by TCRdb to 2022 to 2024). Receptor libraries were prepared by the immunoSEQ multiplex PCR assay. This is the immuneACCESS table as TCRdb keeps it, with only in-frame sequences that have V and J called. A part of the clones is gone; compared with another copy, unresolved V genes explain less than half, and the rest is unexplained. The sample contains approximately 13,000 clones, 70% to 85% of them found a single time. 5% to 7% of the sample goes to the ten largest clones. Sequenced here: blood, sampled from a patient who underwent chemoradiotherapy. All receptors come from a human donor with HPV-associated anogenital cancer.

The chain links TRBV18 to TRBJ1-2; no reliable D call. The ends were cut back, 3 bases at V and 8 bases at J, with 7 bases in the middle. Per the germline V gene, CDR1 is KGHSH and CDR2 is LQKENI. CDR3 length equals 11 residues. The CDR3 sequence is CASSPDAGYTF. In nucleotides, the CDR3 is TGTGCCAGCTCACCGGACGCGGGCTACACCTTC.

This chain connects TRBV7-9 to TRBJ1-1, with TRBD1 as a possible D gene (5 bases). CDR1 and CDR2 from the germline V gene are SEHNR and FQNEAQ (reference sequence). This CDR3 region has 15 residues. Deletions cut 5 bases from V and 4 bases from J, with 17 bases between. The CDR3 sequence is CASSPETAASTEAFF. The CDR3 DNA reads TGTGCCAGCAGCCCCGAGACAGCCGCGAGCACTGAAGCTTTCTTT.

The chain employs TRBV5-8 and TRBJ1-3, with a tentative D call TRBD1 (6 bases). Germline values: CDR1 SGHTS, CDR2 YDEGEE. CDR3 length equals 15 residues. V lost 0 bases and J lost 2, with 9 bases in between. In DNA, the CDR3 is TGTGCCAGCAGCTTGGATAGGGGGACTGGAAACACCATATATTTT. This translates into CASSLDRGTGNTIYF.

CDR3 nucleotides: TGTGCCAGCAGCTTGTTAGTCACAGGGAGGGGCGAGCAGTACGTC. This codes for CASSLLVTGRGEQYV. This chain uses TRBV5-5 with TRBJ2-7; D perhaps matches TRBD2 (7 bases). V was cut by 1 base and J by 6 bases, with 17 bases left in between. Germline CDR1 reads SGHKS; CDR2 reads YYEKEE (reference sequence). This CDR3 contains 15 residues.

The CDR3 nucleotides read TGTGCCAGCAGCCGGACAGGGAGCAATCAGCCCCAGCATTTT. This encodes CASSRTGSNQPQHF. The rearrangement uses TRBV9 and TRBJ1-5; TRBD1 aligns across 8 bases. Germline V gene data show CDR1 as SGDLS and CDR2 as YYNGEE. The CDR3 has 14 amino acids. V shed 4 bases, J shed 1 base, and the junction held 1 base outside the gene matches. Full variable domain (missing parts from reference TRBV9 and TRBJ1-5): DSGVTQTPKHLITATGQRVTLRCSPRSGDLSVYWYQQSLDQGLQFLIQYYNGEERAKGNILERFSAQQFPDLHSELNLSSLELGDSALYFCASSRTGSNQPQHFGDGTRLSIL.

The V call is TRBV7-7, the J call TRBJ2-2; a possible D gene is TRBD2 (6 bases). The V gene's germline CDR1 is SSHAT and CDR2 FNYEAQ (reference sequence). The CDR3 covers 14 residues. Trimming left V 5 bases short and J 2 bases short, with 9 bases between. This chain's CDR3 is CASSRDLNTGELFF. The CDR3 DNA follows: TGTGCCAGCAGCCGGGACTTAAACACCGGGGAGCTGTTTTTT.

The genes are TRBV10-3 and TRBJ2-1; TRBD2 might be the D (7 bases). Per germline, CDR1 ENHRY and CDR2 SYGVKD. V lost 0 bases, J lost 7 bases, and 13 bases lay in between. This CDR3 spans 15 amino acids. The CDR3 here is CAISESGRGANEQFF. DNA for the CDR3: TGTGCCATCAGTGAGTCCGGACGGGGGGCTAATGAGCAGTTCTTC.

This chain links TRBV30 with TRBJ2-7; D may match TRBD1 or TRBD2 (6 bases each). Trimming took off 3 bases at V and 4 bases at J, with 16 bases between the two ends. Germline CDR1 is GTSNPN and CDR2 is SVGIG (reference sequence). The CDR3 length is 14 residues. In DNA form, the CDR3 reads TGTGCCTGGAGGTCGGGGGCCAACCCGTACGAGCAGTACTTC. The encoded protein is CAWRSGANPYEQYF.

This clone was seen only a few times. This sequence joins TRBV4-1 and TRBJ1-2; a weak D match, TRBD1 (6 bases). This CDR3 has 15 amino acids. CDR1 and CDR2 from the germline V gene are MGHRA and YSYEKL. Trimming took 3 bases from V and 8 from J, leaving 19 bases between them. The CDR3, as DNA: TGCGCCAGCAGCCAGACGCTATCCCAGGGGAGAGGCTACACCTTC. This translates into CASSQTLSQGRGYTF.

The chain links TRBV7-2 to TRBJ1-2; 8 bases fit TRBD1. V dropped 5 bases and J dropped 8; count of bases not matched to a gene: 10. CDR1 and CDR2 (germline): SGHTA, FQGNSA. The CDR3 runs 14 residues. The CDR3 here is CASSPLDRDRGYTF. The CDR3 region has the DNA TGTGCCAGCAGCCCTCTGGACAGGGACCGGGGCTACACCTTC.

A word on this clone: The same CDR3 can be traced to other DNA sequences in this sample. V gene TRBV5-1 combines with J gene TRBJ1-2; D is unclear. Germline assignment: CDR1 SGHRS and CDR2 YFSETQ. V was trimmed by 4 bases and J by 13 bases, leaving 20 bases between them. The CDR3 contains 13 residues. CDR3 bases: TGCGCCAGCAGCCCCTCTGGGCAGGATCGCGTCACCTTC. It codes for CASSPSGQDRVTF.

The chain combines TRBV6-1 with TRBJ1-6, with D perhaps TRBD1 (6 bases). CDR3 length equals 15 residues. In germline, CDR1 is MNHNS, CDR2 SASEGT. V lost 6 bases and J lost 11, with 20 bases in between. CDR3 DNA sequence: TGTGCCAGCAGCGCTGACAGGTCAAGAGGGACACCCCTCCACTTT. Its translation is CASSADRSRGTPLHF.

The chain recombines TRBV14 with TRBJ2-2, with TRBD2 identical over 13 bases. With 4 bases clipped from V and 4 bases from J, the junction kept 9 bases outside the gene matches. CDR3 length: 18 residues. Germline V gene lookup returns CDR1 SGHDN and CDR2 FVKESK. CDR3 region: CASSRTSGGLLATGELFF. The DNA for the CDR3 is TGTGCCAGCAGCCGGACTAGCGGGGGACTTCTTGCCACCGGGGAGCTGTTTTTT.

V gene TRBV7-2 combines with J gene TRBJ1-5; D uncertain. V lost 1 base and J 0 bases, leaving 7 bases between the germline ends. Per the germline V gene, CDR1 is SGHTA and CDR2 is FQGNSA. This CDR3 is built from 15 residues. CDR3 coding DNA: TGTGCCAGCAGCTTAGTTTCATATAGCAATCAGCCCCAGCATTTT. The encoded protein is CASSLVSYSNQPQHF.

The chain carries TRBV2 and TRBJ1-2; possibly TRBD1 for D (5 bases). Germline CDR1 reads SNHLY; CDR2 reads FYNNEI. The length of the CDR3 is 14 residues. V shed 9 bases and J shed 1 base, with 15 bases lying between them. CDR3: CASHRDGRNYGYTF. The DNA of the CDR3 is TGTGCCAGTCACCGGGACGGGCGTAACTATGGCTACACCTTC.

A single count supports this clone. V and J are TRBV10-3 and TRBJ2-5, with a possible D match to TRBD2 (5 bases). The CDR3 has 13 amino acids. Germline CDR1 ENHRY, CDR2 SYGVKD. V lost 7 bases and J lost 2, with 11 bases in between. DNA for the CDR3: TGTGCCATCAAAGCAGCGGTGCAAGAGACCCAGTACTTC. Residues: CAIKAAVQETQYF.